Listed here are 21 T cell receptor beta chains from one sample, sequenced in a study of T-cell reconstitution after alpha-beta-depleted transplantation in children (dated by TCRdb to the mid-2010s). Libraries were made using PCR. The sequencer listed for this sample is Illumina HiSeq 2500. TCR libraries were prepared with molecular barcoding, using unique molecular identifiers to normalize TCRbeta repertoire quantification. Using fastp at Q25 and MiXCR, TCRdb reprocessed the public reads and kept productive beta chains. Identical CDR3 protein sequences are pooled into one entry, listed with their most common genes and DNA. The sample profile shows almost 400,000 distinct CDR3 sequences; roughly 20% of them were found once. The ten largest clones take up less than 4.5% of the sample. The sample was PBMCs from the stem cell graft donor, taken from the stem cell graft. The origin of the receptors is a human donor who donated a stem cell graft to a child with acute myeloid leukemia.

The rearrangement joins TRBV19 to TRBJ1-1, with 9 bases fitting TRBD1. Germline CDR1 reads LNHDA; CDR2 reads SQIVND (reference sequence). The CDR3 totals 12 residues. After removal of 8 bases from V and 11 bases from J, the junction contained 9 bases not matched to a gene. CDR3 residues: CASLRDRDVAFF. CDR3 DNA: TGTGCCAGTCTACGGGACAGGGACGTTGCTTTCTTT.

This clonotype has more than one count but fewer than ten. CDR3 loop: CASSPTNAGEQYF. CDR3 DNA: TGTGCCAGCTCACCAACTAACGCGGGGGAGCAGTACTTC. The chain carries TRBV18 and TRBJ2-7, with D possibly TRBD2 on 6 matching bases. The V end was cut by 2 bases, the J end by 7 bases, with 12 bases between. The CDR3 is made up of 13 amino acids. CDR1 KGHSH and CDR2 LQKENI come from the germline V gene.

The genes are TRBV12-3 or TRBV12-4 and TRBJ2-1; perhaps TRBD2 as D (6 bases). The CDR3 is made up of 17 amino acids. V was pared by 3 bases and J by 0 bases, with 15 bases between. The CDR3 reads CASSFGGILYSYNEQFF. The CDR3 DNA is TGTGCCAGCAGTTTTGGCGGGATTCTTTACTCCTACAATGAGCAGTTCTTC.

This chain uses TRBV3-1 with TRBJ2-7; D call uncertain. This CDR3 spans 13 amino acids. In germline, CDR1 is LGHDT, CDR2 YNNKEL (reference sequence). The V end lost 0 bases, the J end lost 6 bases, and 9 bases lay between the germline ends. CDR3 DNA: TGTGCCAGCAGCCAAGATCTGAGCGTCGAGCAGTACTTC. It encodes CASSQDLSVEQYF.

This clonotype was recorded at least ten times. The rearrangement uses TRBV28 and TRBJ2-1; TRBD2 matches at 8 bases. V gave up 8 bases and J gave up 5 bases; unmatched junction bases: 8. The CDR3 spans 14 residues. Germline CDR1 MDHEN, CDR2 SYDVKM. In DNA, the CDR3 is TGTGCCAGCTTCAGCGGGAGTACGCACAATGAGCAGTTCTTC. It is translated as CASFSGSTHNEQFF. The variable domain in full, with the rest retrieved from reference TRBV28 and TRBJ2-1, is DVKVTQSSRYLVKRTGEKVFLECVQDMDHENMFWYRQDPGLGLRLIYFSYDVKMKEKGDIPEGYSVSREKKERFSLILESASTNQTSMYLCASFSGSTHNEQFFGPGTRLTVL.

This clonotype was observed a handful of times. The genes are TRBV5-1 and TRBJ2-1; D remains unclear. The CDR3 totals 15 residues. Trimming cost V 4 bases and J 8 bases, with 19 bases left between them. The V gene's germline CDR1 is SGHRS and CDR2 YFSETQ. CDR3 sequence (DNA): TGCGCCAGCAGCCTCCAGCTTGGACCGGGCGATGAGCAGTTCTTC. Its translation: CASSLQLGPGDEQFF.

This clonotype was observed a few times. CDR3 DNA: TGCAGTGCTACGGCTACAGGATACGAGCAGTACTTC. This encodes CSATATGYEQYF. The genes are TRBV20-1 and TRBJ2-7; possible D gene TRBD1, 5 bases. Germline assignment: CDR1 DFQATT and CDR2 SNEGSKA (reference sequence). V shed 4 bases and J shed 4 bases, with 11 bases lying between them. The CDR3 length is 12 residues.

The gene calls are TRBV12-3 or TRBV12-4 and TRBJ2-1; 15 bases map to TRBD2. Losses at the gene ends were 6 bases for V and 7 bases for J; bases not matched to a gene: 4. There are 15 residues in the CDR3. The chain's CDR3 is CASSWTSGRENEQFF. CDR3 bases: TGTGCCAGCAGCTGGACTAGCGGGAGGGAAAATGAGCAGTTCTTC.

The chain has TRBV7-8 and TRBJ2-1; D uncertain. Looked up from germline, CDR1 is SGHVS and CDR2 is FQNEAQ. This CDR3 region has 15 residues. Trimming left V 6 bases short and J 9 bases short, with 21 bases between. The CDR3: CASRKPGLNRPEQFF. The CDR3, as DNA: TGTGCCAGCAGGAAACCGGGTCTAAATCGGCCTGAGCAGTTCTTC.

This clonotype was seen repeatedly, ten times or more. The chain uses TRBV5-1 and TRBJ2-1, with D unresolved. The germline gives CDR1 SGHRS, CDR2 YFSETQ. The V and J ends lost 1 base and 7 bases respectively, with 18 bases between them. The CDR3 has 16 amino acids. The CDR3 protein is CASSLNEARSGNEQFF. The CDR3 coding sequence is TGCGCCAGCAGCTTGAATGAGGCTAGATCAGGAAATGAGCAGTTCTTC.

The sample holds many counts of this clonotype. V is TRBV20-1 and J is TRBJ2-1; unclear D gene. Germline loops: CDR1 DFQATT, CDR2 SNEGSKA (reference sequence). The CDR3 has 14 amino acids. Trimming left V 4 bases short and J 3 bases short, with 13 bases between. For the CDR3, the DNA is TGCAGTGCTACCGAGTCCGTAAACTACAATGAGCAGTTCTTC. Translated, it gives CSATESVNYNEQFF.

This clonotype turned up a few times. CDR3 coding DNA: TGTGCCACCAGTGATTCCGGGACAGGATACACAGATACGCAGTATTTT. Its translation is CATSDSGTGYTDTQYF. The chain links TRBV24-1 to TRBJ2-3; 8 bases match TRBD1. This CDR3 contains 16 residues. After removal of 2 bases from V and 2 bases from J, the junction contained 5 bases not matched to a gene. The V gene's germline CDR1 is KGHDR and CDR2 SFDVKD.

Regarding this clonotype: Relative to the germline gene, one junction end is altered; a read error may explain this. This chain uses TRBV3-1 with TRBJ2-2, with D possibly matching TRBD1 (6 bases). The CDR3 runs to 17 residues. Per germline, CDR1 LGHDT and CDR2 YNNKEL (reference sequence). CDR3 DNA sequence: TGTACCAGCAGTTTTGGGGCCCACAGGGAATACACCGGGGAGCTGTTTTTT. This sequence encodes CTSSFGAHREYTGELFF. The variable domain in full, with the rest retrieved from reference TRBV3-1 and TRBJ2-2, is DTAVSQTPKYLVTQMGNDKSIKCEQNLGHDTMYWYKQDSKKFLKIMFSYNNKELIINETVPNRFSPKSPDKAHLNLHINSLELGDSAVYFCTSSFGAHREYTGELFFGEGSRLTVL.

J is TRBJ2-7 and V is TRBV25-1; 8 bases match TRBD1. The V gene end was trimmed by 2 bases and the J gene end by 2 bases; junction bases not matched to a gene: 8. Per germline, CDR1 MGHDK and CDR2 SYGVNS. The CDR3 runs 16 residues. CDR3 sequence: CASSEVFGTGPYEQYF. The CDR3 DNA reads as TGTGCCAGCAGTGAAGTGTTCGGGACAGGACCCTACGAGCAGTACTTC.

This clonotype occurred many times. V usage is TRBV5-6 and J usage is TRBJ2-1; a weak D match, TRBD1 (6 bases). The germline V and J ends were trimmed by 7 bases and 10 bases, with 15 bases remaining between them. CDR1 and CDR2 (germline): SGHDT, YYEEEE. This CDR3 spans 12 amino acids. In DNA, the CDR3 is TGTGCCAGCGCACGAGACAGGAGGGAGCAGTTCTTC. Protein: CASARDRREQFF.

This clonotype was seen only a few times. The chain links TRBV12-3 or TRBV12-4 to TRBJ1-4, with D uncertain. V dropped 1 base and J dropped 6 bases, with 12 bases sitting between them. The CDR3 consists of 15 residues. In DNA form, the CDR3 reads TGTGCCAGCAGTTTAGATATAGGGAGTGATGAAAAACTGTTTTTT. It translates to CASSLDIGSDEKLFF.

This clonotype was observed a few times. The gene calls are TRBV12-3 or TRBV12-4 and TRBJ2-4; D is unclear. The CDR3 runs to 16 residues. Between the trimmed V and J ends, which lost 5 bases and 3 bases, there was a span of 17 bases. CDR3: CASSPGGAPLKNIQYF. For the CDR3, the DNA is TGTGCCAGCAGTCCGGGCGGTGCCCCGCTCAAAAACATTCAGTACTTC.

In this sample, this clonotype turned up a few times. The chain joins TRBV5-1 to TRBJ2-1, with 8 bases identical to TRBD2. The germline V gene encodes CDR1 SGHRS and CDR2 YFSETQ. The J segment lost 2 bases and the V segment lost 3 bases, leaving 7 bases of the junction unmatched. CDR3 length: 16 residues. The CDR3 loop reads CASSSSTSGTYNEQFF. The CDR3 DNA follows: TGCGCCAGCAGCTCGTCTACTAGCGGTACCTACAATGAGCAGTTCTTC.

This clonotype has a handful of counts. This chain uses TRBV12-3 or TRBV12-4 with TRBJ2-3; TRBD2 agrees at 10 bases. This CDR3 spans 15 amino acids. After removal of 6 bases from V and 6 bases from J, the junction contained 9 bases not matched to a gene. CDR3 loop: CASSPRLAGWDTQYF. Here the CDR3 DNA reads TGTGCCAGCAGCCCAAGACTAGCGGGCTGGGATACGCAGTATTTT.

This clonotype showed up just a few times. This rearrangement joins TRBV10-2 to TRBJ2-7; 8 nucleotides agree with TRBD2. Unmatched junction bases numbered 5, after V lost 2 bases and J lost 2 bases. The CDR3 is 15 amino acids. Germline CDR1 and CDR2: WSHSY and SAAADI. The CDR3 sequence: CASSERRGGAYEQYF. The CDR3 coding sequence is TGCGCCAGCAGTGAGCGTCGGGGGGGAGCCTACGAGCAGTACTTC.

This chain uses TRBV28 with TRBJ1-6, with 8 bases lining up with TRBD1. Germline V gene lookup returns CDR1 MDHEN and CDR2 SYDVKM. The junction had 5 bases not matched to a gene; V was cut back by 7 bases and J by 0 bases. The CDR3 contains 16 residues. The CDR3 coding sequence is TGTGCCAGCATGAACAGGGGGAGCTCCTATAATTCACCCCTCCACTTT. Protein sequence: CASMNRGSSYNSPLHF.